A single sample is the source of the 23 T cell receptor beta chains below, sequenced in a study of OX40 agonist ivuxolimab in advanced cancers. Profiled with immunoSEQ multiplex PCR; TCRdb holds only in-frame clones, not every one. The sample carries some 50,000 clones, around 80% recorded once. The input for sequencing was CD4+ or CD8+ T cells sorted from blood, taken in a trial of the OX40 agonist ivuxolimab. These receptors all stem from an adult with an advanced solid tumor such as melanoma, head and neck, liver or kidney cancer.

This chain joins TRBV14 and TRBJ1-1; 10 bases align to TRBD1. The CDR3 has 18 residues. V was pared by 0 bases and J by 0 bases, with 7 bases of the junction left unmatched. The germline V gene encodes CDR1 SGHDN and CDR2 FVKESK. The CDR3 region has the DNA TGTGCCAGCAGCCAAGATGGCGGACAGGGGGTGTTGAACACTGAAGCTTTCTTT. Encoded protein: CASSQDGGQGVLNTEAFF.

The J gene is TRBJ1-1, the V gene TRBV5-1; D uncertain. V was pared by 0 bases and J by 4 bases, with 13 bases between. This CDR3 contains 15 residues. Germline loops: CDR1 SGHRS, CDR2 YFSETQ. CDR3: CASSLGGGGPTEAFF. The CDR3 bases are TGCGCCAGCAGCTTGGGAGGCGGAGGACCCACTGAAGCTTTCTTT.

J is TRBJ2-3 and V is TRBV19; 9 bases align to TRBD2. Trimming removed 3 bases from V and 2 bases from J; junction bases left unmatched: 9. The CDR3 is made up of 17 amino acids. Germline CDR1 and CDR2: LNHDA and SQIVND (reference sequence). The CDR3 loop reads CASSMSLAGFPTDTQYF. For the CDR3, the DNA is TGTGCCAGTAGTATGTCCCTAGCGGGATTTCCCACAGATACGCAGTATTTT.

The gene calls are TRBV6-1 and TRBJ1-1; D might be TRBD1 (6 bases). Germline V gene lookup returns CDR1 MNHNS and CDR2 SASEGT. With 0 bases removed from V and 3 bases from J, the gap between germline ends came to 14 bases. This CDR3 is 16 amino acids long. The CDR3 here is CASSEAPPGADTEAFF. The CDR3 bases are TGTGCCAGCAGTGAAGCGCCCCCAGGGGCGGACACTGAAGCTTTCTTT.

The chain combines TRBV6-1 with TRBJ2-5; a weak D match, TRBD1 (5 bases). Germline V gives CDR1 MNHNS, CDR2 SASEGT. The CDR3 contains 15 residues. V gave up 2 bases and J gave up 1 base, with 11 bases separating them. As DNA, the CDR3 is TGTGCCAGCAGTGAACAGGGTCTCAGCCAAGAGACCCAGTACTTC. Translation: CASSEQGLSQETQYF.

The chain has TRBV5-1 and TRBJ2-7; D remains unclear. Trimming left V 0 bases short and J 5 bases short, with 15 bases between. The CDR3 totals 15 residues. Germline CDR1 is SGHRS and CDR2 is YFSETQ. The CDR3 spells CASSLGVQGYDEQYF. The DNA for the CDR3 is TGCGCCAGCAGCTTGGGGGTCCAAGGTTATGACGAGCAGTACTTC.

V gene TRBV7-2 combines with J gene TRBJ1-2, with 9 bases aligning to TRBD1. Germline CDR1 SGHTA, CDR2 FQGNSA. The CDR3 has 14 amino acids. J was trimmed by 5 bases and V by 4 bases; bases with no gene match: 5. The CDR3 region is CASSYRGPEYGYTF. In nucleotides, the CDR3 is TGTGCCAGCAGCTACAGGGGGCCCGAGTATGGCTACACCTTC.

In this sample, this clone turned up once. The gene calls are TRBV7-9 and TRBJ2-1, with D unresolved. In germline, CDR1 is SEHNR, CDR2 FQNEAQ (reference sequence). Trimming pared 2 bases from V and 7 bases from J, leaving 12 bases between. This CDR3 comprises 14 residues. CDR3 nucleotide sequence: TGTGCCAGCAGCTTAACCCAAGGCCAGAATGAGCAGTTCTTC. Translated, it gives CASSLTQGQNEQFF. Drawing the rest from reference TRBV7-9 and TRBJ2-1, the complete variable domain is DTGVSQNPRHKITKRGQNVTFRCDPISEHNRLYWYRQTLGQGPEFLTYFQNEAQLEKSRLLSDRFSAERPKGSFSTLEIQRTEQGDSAMYLCASSLTQGQNEQFFGPGTRLTVL.

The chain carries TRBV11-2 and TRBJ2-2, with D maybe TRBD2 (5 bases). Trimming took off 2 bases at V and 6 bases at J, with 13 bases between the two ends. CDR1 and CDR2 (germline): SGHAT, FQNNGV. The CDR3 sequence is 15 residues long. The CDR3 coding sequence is TGTGCCAGCAGCTTAATTCGAGGGCGGGCCGGGGAGCTGTTTTTT. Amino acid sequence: CASSLIRGRAGELFF.

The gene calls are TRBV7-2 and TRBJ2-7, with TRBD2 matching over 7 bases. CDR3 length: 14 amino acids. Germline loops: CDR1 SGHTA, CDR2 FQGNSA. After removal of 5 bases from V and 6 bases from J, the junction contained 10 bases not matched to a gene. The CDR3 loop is CASSPRREKTEQYF. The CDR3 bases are TGTGCCAGCAGCCCGCGGCGGGAGAAAACCGAGCAGTACTTC. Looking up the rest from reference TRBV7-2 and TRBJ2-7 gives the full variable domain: GAGVSQSPSNKVTEKGKDVELRCDPISGHTALYWYRQSLGQGLEFLIYFQGNSAPDKSGLPSDRFSAERTGGSVSTLTIQRTQQEDSAVYLCASSPRREKTEQYFGPGTRLTVT.

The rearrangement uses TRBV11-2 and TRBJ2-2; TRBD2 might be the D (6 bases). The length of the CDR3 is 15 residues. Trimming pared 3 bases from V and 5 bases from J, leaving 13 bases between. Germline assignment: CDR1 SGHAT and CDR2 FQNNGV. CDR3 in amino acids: CASSFPGVGTGELFF. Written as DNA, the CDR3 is TGTGCCAGCAGCTTCCCGGGAGTGGGGACCGGGGAGCTGTTTTTT.

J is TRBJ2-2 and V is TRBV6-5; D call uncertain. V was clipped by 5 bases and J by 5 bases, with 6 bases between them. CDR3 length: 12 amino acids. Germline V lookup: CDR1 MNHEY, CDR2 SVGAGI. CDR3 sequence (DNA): TGTGCCAGCAGTCCAAGTACCGGGGAGCTGTTTTTT. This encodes CASSPSTGELFF.

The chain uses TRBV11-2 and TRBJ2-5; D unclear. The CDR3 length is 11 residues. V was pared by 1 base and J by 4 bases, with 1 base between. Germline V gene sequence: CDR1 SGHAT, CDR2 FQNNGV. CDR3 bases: TGTGCCAGCAGCTTAGCAGAGACCCAGTACTTC. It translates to CASSLAETQYF.

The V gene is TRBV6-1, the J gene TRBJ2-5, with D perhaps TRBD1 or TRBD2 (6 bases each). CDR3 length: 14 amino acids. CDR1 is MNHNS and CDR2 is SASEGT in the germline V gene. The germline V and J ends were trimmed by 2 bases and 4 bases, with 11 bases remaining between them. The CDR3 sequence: CASSEFGGGETQYF. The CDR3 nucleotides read TGTGCCAGCAGTGAATTCGGGGGCGGAGAGACCCAGTACTTC.

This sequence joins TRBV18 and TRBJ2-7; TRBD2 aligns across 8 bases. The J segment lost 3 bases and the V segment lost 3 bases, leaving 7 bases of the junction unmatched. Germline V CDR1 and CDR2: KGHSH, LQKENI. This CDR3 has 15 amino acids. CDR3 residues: CASSPSGTSNYEQYF. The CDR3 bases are TGTGCCAGCTCACCTAGCGGGACATCCAACTACGAGCAGTACTTC.

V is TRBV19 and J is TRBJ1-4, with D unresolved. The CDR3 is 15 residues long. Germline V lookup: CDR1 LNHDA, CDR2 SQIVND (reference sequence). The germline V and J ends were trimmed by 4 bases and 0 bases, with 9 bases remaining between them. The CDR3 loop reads CASSTSSATNEKLFF. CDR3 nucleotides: TGTGCCAGTAGTACCTCCTCGGCAACTAATGAAAAACTGTTTTTT.

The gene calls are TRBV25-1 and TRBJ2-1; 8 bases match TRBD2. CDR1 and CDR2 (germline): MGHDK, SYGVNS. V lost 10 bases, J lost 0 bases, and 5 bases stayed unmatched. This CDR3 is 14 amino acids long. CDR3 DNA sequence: TGTGCCACCCGGGGGGGAGGCTCCTACAATGAGCAGTTCTTC. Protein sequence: CATRGGGSYNEQFF.

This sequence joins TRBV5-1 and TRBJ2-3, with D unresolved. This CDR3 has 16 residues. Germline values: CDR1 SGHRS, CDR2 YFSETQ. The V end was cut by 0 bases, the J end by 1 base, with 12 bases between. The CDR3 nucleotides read TGCGCCAGCAGCTTGGCCGTCAAAAGGGGCACAGATACGCAGTATTTT. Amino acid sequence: CASSLAVKRGTDTQYF.

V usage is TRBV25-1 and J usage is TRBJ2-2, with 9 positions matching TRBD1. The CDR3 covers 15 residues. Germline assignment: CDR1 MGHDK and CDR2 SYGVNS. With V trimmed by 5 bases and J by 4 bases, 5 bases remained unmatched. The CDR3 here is CASSPRDRVTGELFF. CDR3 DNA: TGTGCCAGCAGTCCCCGGGACAGGGTCACCGGGGAGCTGTTTTTT.

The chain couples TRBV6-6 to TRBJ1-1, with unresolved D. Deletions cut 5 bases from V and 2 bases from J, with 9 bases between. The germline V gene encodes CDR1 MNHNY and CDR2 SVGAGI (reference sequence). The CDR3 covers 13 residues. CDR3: CASSPFLNTEAFF. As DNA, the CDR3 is TGTGCCAGCAGTCCCTTTCTTAACACTGAAGCTTTCTTT.

CDR3 DNA sequence: TGTGCCAGCAGCTTTCGATCCGTTAATTCACCCCTCCACTTT. Translating it yields CASSFRSVNSPLHF. The chain uses TRBV7-9 and TRBJ1-6; D is ambiguous. CDR3 length: 14 residues. Germline V lookup: CDR1 SEHNR, CDR2 FQNEAQ (reference sequence). Trimming took 3 bases from V and 6 from J, leaving 9 bases between them. The full variable domain, completed using reference TRBV7-9 and TRBJ1-6, is DTGVSQNPRHKITKRGQNVTFRCDPISEHNRLYWYRQTLGQGPEFLTYFQNEAQLEKSRLLSDRFSAERPKGSFSTLEIQRTEQGDSAMYLCASSFRSVNSPLHFGNGTRLTVT.

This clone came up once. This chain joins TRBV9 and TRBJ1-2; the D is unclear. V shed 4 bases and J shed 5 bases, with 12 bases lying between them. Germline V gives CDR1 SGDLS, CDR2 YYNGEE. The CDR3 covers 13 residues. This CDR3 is CASSSTDPYGYTF. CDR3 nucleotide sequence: TGTGCCAGCAGCTCGACGGACCCTTATGGCTACACCTTC.

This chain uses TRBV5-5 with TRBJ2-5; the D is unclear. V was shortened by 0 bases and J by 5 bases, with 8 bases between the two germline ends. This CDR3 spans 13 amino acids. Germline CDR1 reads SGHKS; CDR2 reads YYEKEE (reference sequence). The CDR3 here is CASSLDWWETQYF. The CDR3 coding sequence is TGTGCCAGCAGCTTGGATTGGTGGGAGACCCAGTACTTC. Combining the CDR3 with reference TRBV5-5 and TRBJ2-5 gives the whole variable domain DAGVTQSPTHLIKTRGQQVTLRCSPISGHKSVSWYQQVLGQGPQFIFQYYEKEERGRGNFPDRFSARQFPNYSSELNVNALLLGDSALYLCASSLDWWETQYFGPGTRLLVL.